The next 20 T cell receptor beta chains were all read from a single sample in a study of T cell responses to AZD1222 COVID-19 vaccine. TCRdb's copy holds only in-frame clones and misses some; the assay was immunoSEQ multiplex PCR. The sample holds 140,000 to 150,000 clones, approximately 83% seen once. Here the sequenced sample was peripheral blood, taken on day 0 of AZD1222 vaccination. The receptor set was obtained from an adult in good health.

The rearrangement links TRBV6-5 to TRBJ2-7; TRBD2 might be the D (6 bases). CDR3 size: 15 residues. The germline V gene encodes CDR1 MNHEY and CDR2 SVGAGI. V was trimmed by 6 bases and J by 0 bases, leaving 15 bases between them. CDR3 coding DNA: TGTGCCAGCAGGGCCCCTGCGGGAAGCTCCTACGAGCAGTACTTC. It encodes CASRAPAGSSYEQYF.

The rearrangement uses TRBV27 and TRBJ1-4; no firm D call. With 3 bases removed from V and 8 bases from J, the gap between germline ends came to 13 bases. This CDR3 is built from 14 residues. Per the germline V gene, CDR1 is MNHEY and CDR2 is SMNVEV (reference sequence). As DNA, the CDR3 is TGTGCCAGCAGTTTTAGGATCACTGGGGAAAAACTGTTTTTT. It translates to CASSFRITGEKLFF.

Here the CDR3 reads CASSYGQRGATEAFF. The CDR3 DNA reads as TGTGCCAGCAGTTACGGCCAAAGGGGGGCCACTGAAGCTTTCTTT. This chain links TRBV6-5 with TRBJ1-1; weak D call: TRBD1 (6 bases). The CDR3 covers 15 residues. The germline V gene encodes CDR1 MNHEY and CDR2 SVGAGI. V gave up 2 bases and J gave up 4 bases, with 14 bases separating them.

The V and J genes are TRBV27 and TRBJ1-6; D ambiguous. Germline V gives CDR1 MNHEY, CDR2 SMNVEV (reference sequence). This CDR3 is built from 16 residues. The V end was cut by 6 bases, the J end by 11 bases, with 23 bases between. CDR3 DNA sequence: TGTGCCAGCAGAAGTTCGGTCCGGGCCGAGAGAACACCCCTCCACTTT. This codes for CASRSSVRAERTPLHF.

In this sample, this clone turned up many times. The rearrangement joins TRBV30 to TRBJ2-7; D tentatively fits TRBD1 or TRBD2 (5 bases each). V was pared by 5 bases and J by 3 bases, with 11 bases between. Looked up from germline, CDR1 is GTSNPN and CDR2 is SVGIG (reference sequence). The CDR3 has 12 residues. For the CDR3, the DNA is TGTGCCTGGCTAGGGGACCGCTACGAGCAGTACTTC. Protein product: CAWLGDRYEQYF.

The rearrangement joins TRBV4-1 to TRBJ2-7; a possible D gene is TRBD2 (6 bases). The germline gives CDR1 MGHRA, CDR2 YSYEKL. Trimming took 0 bases from V and 11 from J, leaving 17 bases between them. The CDR3 has 14 residues. The CDR3 loop is CASSQDPAEGDEYF. DNA of the CDR3: TGCGCCAGCAGCCAAGACCCAGCGGAGGGAGATGAGTACTTC.

This chain joins TRBV14 and TRBJ1-6; TRBD1 aligns across 8 bases. V shed 3 bases and J 7 bases; nucleotides not matched to a gene: 8. Germline CDR1 reads SGHDN; CDR2 reads FVKESK. The CDR3 has 16 residues. The CDR3 bases are TGTGCCAGCAGCCACTCAGGGGGCCTGGGGAATTCACCCCTCCACTTT. It codes for CASSHSGGLGNSPLHF. Using reference TRBV14 and TRBJ1-6 for the parts outside the CDR3, the full variable domain is EAGVTQFPSHSVIEKGQTVTLRCDPISGHDNLYWYRRVMGKEIKFLLHFVKESKQDESGMPNNRFLAERTGGTYSTLKVQPAELEDSGVYFCASSHSGGLGNSPLHFGNGTRLTVT.

The J gene is TRBJ1-4, the V gene TRBV4-2; D not resolved. CDR3 length: 16 residues. Germline values: CDR1 LGHNA, CDR2 YNFKEQ. The ends were cut back, 0 bases at V and 7 bases at J, with 15 bases in the middle. The CDR3 region is CASSQDPAGGGEKLFF. DNA for the CDR3: TGTGCCAGCAGCCAAGATCCAGCAGGTGGAGGTGAAAAACTGTTTTTT.

CDR3: CASSVSRADTQYF. As DNA, the CDR3 is TGTGCCAGCAGCGTGTCCCGAGCAGATACGCAGTATTTT. The chain is built from TRBV11-2 and TRBJ2-3; D is ambiguous. Trimming cost V 5 bases and J 4 bases, with 10 bases left between them. CDR1 SGHAT and CDR2 FQNNGV come from the germline V gene. The CDR3 is 13 amino acids.

The gene calls are TRBV11-2 and TRBJ2-7; D is unresolved. Germline CDR1 is SGHAT and CDR2 is FQNNGV. This CDR3 is built from 12 residues. With 5 bases removed from V and 5 bases from J, the gap between germline ends came to 10 bases. CDR3 protein: CASSLIGDEQYF. The CDR3 DNA sequence: TGTGCCAGCAGCCTCATTGGGGACGAGCAGTACTTC.

The chain recombines TRBV19 with TRBJ1-5; unclear D gene. Germline V gene sequence: CDR1 LNHDA, CDR2 SQIVND (reference sequence). The CDR3 loop spans 17 amino acids. Trimming stripped 2 bases from V and 3 bases from J, with 17 bases between. CDR3 sequence reads: CASSIREGGLDNQPQHF. CDR3 sequence (DNA): TGTGCCAGTAGTATAAGAGAGGGAGGATTAGACAATCAGCCCCAGCATTTT.

This chain uses TRBV5-8 with TRBJ2-5; TRBD2 matches 7 bases. In germline, CDR1 is SGHTS, CDR2 YDEGEE. This CDR3 has 16 residues. V was pared by 4 bases and J by 5 bases, with 14 bases of the junction left unmatched. CDR3 in DNA: TGTGCCAGCAGCCGGAGGAGCGGGAACCTACCGGAGACCCAGTACTTC. This encodes CASSRRSGNLPETQYF.

The V and J genes are TRBV5-1 and TRBJ2-1; D perhaps matches TRBD2 (5 bases). CDR1 SGHRS and CDR2 YFSETQ come from the germline V gene. Between the trimmed V and J ends, which lost 0 bases and 6 bases, there was a span of 16 bases. The CDR3 is made up of 16 amino acids. Here the CDR3 DNA reads TGCGCCAGCAGCTTGGATGACCCTAGCTGGGGCAATGAGCAGTTCTTC. Residues: CASSLDDPSWGNEQFF.

The chain combines TRBV7-8 with TRBJ1-6; no reliable D call. The CDR3 extends over 14 amino acids. CDR1 is SGHVS and CDR2 is FQNEAQ in the germline V gene. V gave up 9 bases and J gave up 8 bases, with 17 bases separating them. CDR3 DNA sequence: TGTGCCAGTTCCGCGGACTTCTGGGATTCACCCCTCCACTTT. It is translated as CASSADFWDSPLHF. The whole variable domain, remainder taken from reference TRBV7-8 and TRBJ1-6, is GAGVSQSPRYKVAKRGQDVALRCDPISGHVSLFWYQQALGQGPEFLTYFQNEAQLDKSGLPSDRFFAERPEGSVSTLKIQRTQQEDSAVYLCASSADFWDSPLHFGNGTRLTVT.

The genes are TRBV18 and TRBJ2-1; D is possibly TRBD2 (5 bases). This CDR3 is 15 amino acids long. Trimming shortened V by 2 bases and J by 5 bases, and 13 bases separated the two germline ends. Germline assignment: CDR1 KGHSH and CDR2 LQKENI. DNA of the CDR3: TGTGCCAGCTCACCAGGATGGAGCGGAGACAATGAGCAGTTCTTC. It yields the protein CASSPGWSGDNEQFF.

The chain couples TRBV10-1 to TRBJ2-5, with TRBD2 identical over 9 bases. There are 16 residues in the CDR3. Germline-derived CDR1 and CDR2 are WNHNN and SYGVQD (reference sequence). The V and J ends lost 3 bases and 3 bases, in that order; junction bases with no gene match: 8. The CDR3, as DNA: TGCGCCAGCAGTGATTTTCGCGGGAGGGCCGAAGAGACCCAGTACTTC. This codes for CASSDFRGRAEETQYF.

This chain joins TRBV5-4 and TRBJ2-3; possibly TRBD2 for D (6 bases). The CDR3 is 14 amino acids. Germline CDR1 and CDR2: SGHNT and YYREEE (reference sequence). The germline V and J ends were trimmed by 4 bases and 6 bases, with 15 bases remaining between them. This CDR3 reads CASSEDPGRDTQYF. The CDR3 DNA follows: TGTGCCAGCAGCGAAGACCCAGGGAGGGATACGCAGTATTTT.

The chain combines TRBV11-2 with TRBJ1-6, with D perhaps matching TRBD1 (5 bases). Trimming removed 0 bases at V and 7 bases at J, with 10 bases between. CDR3 length equals 15 residues. Germline values: CDR1 SGHAT, CDR2 FQNNGV. CDR3 nucleotide sequence: TGTGCCAGCAGCTTAGACCCGGGACCAAATTCACCCCTCCACTTT. This translates into CASSLDPGPNSPLHF.

The chain is built from TRBV4-2 and TRBJ1-2, with D perhaps TRBD1 (5 bases). The CDR3 consists of 16 residues. The V gene lost 2 bases and the J gene lost 8 bases, with 21 bases spanning the gap. Germline V gene data show CDR1 as LGHNA and CDR2 as YNFKEQ. CDR3 in DNA: TGTGCCAGCAGCCAAAGGGGAGGCAAAGGGACTGAGGGCTACACCTTC. Translated, it gives CASSQRGGKGTEGYTF.

This chain uses TRBV9 with TRBJ1-2; 11 bases agree with TRBD1. This CDR3 region has 14 residues. CDR1 and CDR2 (germline): SGDLS, YYNGEE. V lost 4 bases to trimming and J lost 7 bases; unmatched junction nucleotides: 6. The CDR3 DNA sequence: TGTGCCAGCAGCTTAGGACAGGGGGCGCTTGGCTACACCTTC. Translating gives CASSLGQGALGYTF.